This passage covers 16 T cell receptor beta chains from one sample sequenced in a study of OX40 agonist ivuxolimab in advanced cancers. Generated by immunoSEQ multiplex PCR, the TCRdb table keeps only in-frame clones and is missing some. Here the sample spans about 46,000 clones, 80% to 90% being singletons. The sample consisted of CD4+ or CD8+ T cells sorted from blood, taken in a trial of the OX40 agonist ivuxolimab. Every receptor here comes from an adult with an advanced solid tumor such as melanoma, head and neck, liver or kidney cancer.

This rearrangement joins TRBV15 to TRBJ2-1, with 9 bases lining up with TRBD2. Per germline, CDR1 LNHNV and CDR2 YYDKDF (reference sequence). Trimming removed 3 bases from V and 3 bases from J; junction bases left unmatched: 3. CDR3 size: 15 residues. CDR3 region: CATSRGAGGYNEQFF. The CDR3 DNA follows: TGTGCCACCAGCAGGGGAGCGGGAGGCTACAATGAGCAGTTCTTC. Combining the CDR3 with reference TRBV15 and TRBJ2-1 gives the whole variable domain DAMVIQNPRYQVTQFGKPVTLSCSQTLNHNVMYWYQQKSSQAPKLLFHYYDKDFNNEADTPDNFQSRRPNTSFCFLDIRSPGLGDTAMYLCATSRGAGGYNEQFFGPGTRLTVL.

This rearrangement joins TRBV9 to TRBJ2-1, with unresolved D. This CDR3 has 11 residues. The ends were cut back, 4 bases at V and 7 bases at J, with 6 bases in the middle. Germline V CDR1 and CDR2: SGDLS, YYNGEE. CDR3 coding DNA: TGTGCCAGCAGCACCACAAATGAGCAGTTCTTC. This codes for CASSTTNEQFF.

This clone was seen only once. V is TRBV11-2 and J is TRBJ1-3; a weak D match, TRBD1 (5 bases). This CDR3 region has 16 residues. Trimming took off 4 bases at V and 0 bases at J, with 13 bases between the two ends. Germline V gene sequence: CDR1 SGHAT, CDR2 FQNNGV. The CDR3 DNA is TGTGCCAGCAGCTCTTTCGAGGGGAGCTCTGGAAACACCATATATTTT. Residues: CASSSFEGSSGNTIYF.

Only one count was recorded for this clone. CDR3 residues: CASSLTVRVFNYGYTF. The CDR3 DNA is TGTGCCAGCAGCCTCACTGTTAGGGTCTTTAACTATGGCTACACCTTC. This chain links TRBV5-8 with TRBJ1-2; no clear D. This CDR3 is built from 16 residues. V gave up 4 bases and J gave up 1 base, with 17 bases separating them. Germline CDR1 is SGHTS and CDR2 is YDEGEE.

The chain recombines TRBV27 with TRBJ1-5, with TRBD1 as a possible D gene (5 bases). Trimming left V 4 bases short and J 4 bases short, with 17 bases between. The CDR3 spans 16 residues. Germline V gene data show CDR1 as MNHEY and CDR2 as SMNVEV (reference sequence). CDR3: CASSSAPGISNQPQHF. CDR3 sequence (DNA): TGTGCCAGCAGTTCCGCGCCAGGGATATCAAATCAGCCCCAGCATTTT.

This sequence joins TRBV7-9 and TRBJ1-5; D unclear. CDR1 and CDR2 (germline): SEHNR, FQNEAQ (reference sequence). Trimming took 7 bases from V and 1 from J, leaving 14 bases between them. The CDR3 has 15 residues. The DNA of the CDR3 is TGTGCCAGCACCTGGGGAGTTACCAGCAATCAGCCCCAGCATTTT. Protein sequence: CASTWGVTSNQPQHF.

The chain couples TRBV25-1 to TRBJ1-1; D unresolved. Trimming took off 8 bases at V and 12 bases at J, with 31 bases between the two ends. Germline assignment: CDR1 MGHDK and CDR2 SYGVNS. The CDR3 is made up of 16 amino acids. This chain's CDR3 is CASPLPRQSQLKQTFF. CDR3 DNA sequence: TGTGCCAGCCCGCTTCCACGTCAGTCACAGCTGAAGCAAACTTTCTTT. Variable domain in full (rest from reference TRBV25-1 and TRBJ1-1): EADIYQTPRYLVIGTGKKITLECSQTMGHDKMYWYQQDPGMELHLIHYSYGVNSTEKGDLSSESTVSRIRTEHFPLTLESARPSHTSQYLCASPLPRQSQLKQTFFGQGTRLTVV.

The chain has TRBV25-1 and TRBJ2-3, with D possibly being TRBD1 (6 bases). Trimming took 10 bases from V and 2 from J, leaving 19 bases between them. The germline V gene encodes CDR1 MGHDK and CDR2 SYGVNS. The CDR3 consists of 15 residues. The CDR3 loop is CATQNRASPTDTQYF. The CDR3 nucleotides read TGTGCCACCCAAAACAGGGCTTCTCCCACAGATACGCAGTATTTT. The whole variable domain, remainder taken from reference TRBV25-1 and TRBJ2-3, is EADIYQTPRYLVIGTGKKITLECSQTMGHDKMYWYQQDPGMELHLIHYSYGVNSTEKGDLSSESTVSRIRTEHFPLTLESARPSHTSQYLCATQNRASPTDTQYFGPGTRLTVL.

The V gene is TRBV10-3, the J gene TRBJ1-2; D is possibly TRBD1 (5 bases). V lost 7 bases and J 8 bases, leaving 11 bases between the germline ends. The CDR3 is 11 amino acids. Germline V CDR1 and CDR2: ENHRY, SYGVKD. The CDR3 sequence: CAIKQGDGYTF. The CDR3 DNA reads TGTGCCATCAAGCAGGGTGACGGCTACACCTTC.

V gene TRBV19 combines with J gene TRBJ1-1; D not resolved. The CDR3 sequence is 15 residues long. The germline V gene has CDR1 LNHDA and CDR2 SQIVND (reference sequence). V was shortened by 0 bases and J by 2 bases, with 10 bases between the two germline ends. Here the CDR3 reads CASSIDFKGNTEAFF. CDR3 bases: TGTGCCAGTAGTATAGATTTTAAGGGAAACACTGAAGCTTTCTTT.

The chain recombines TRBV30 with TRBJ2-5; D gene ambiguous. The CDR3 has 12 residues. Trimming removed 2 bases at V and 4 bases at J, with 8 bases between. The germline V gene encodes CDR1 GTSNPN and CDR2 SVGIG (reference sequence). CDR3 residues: CAWSRHPETQYF. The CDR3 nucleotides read TGTGCCTGGAGTAGGCACCCAGAGACCCAGTACTTC. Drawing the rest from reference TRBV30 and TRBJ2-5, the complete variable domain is SQTIHQWPATLVQPVGSPLSLECTVEGTSNPNLYWYRQAAGRGLQLLFYSVGIGQISSEVPQNLSASRPQDRQFILSSKKLLLSDSGFYLCAWSRHPETQYFGPGTRLLVL.

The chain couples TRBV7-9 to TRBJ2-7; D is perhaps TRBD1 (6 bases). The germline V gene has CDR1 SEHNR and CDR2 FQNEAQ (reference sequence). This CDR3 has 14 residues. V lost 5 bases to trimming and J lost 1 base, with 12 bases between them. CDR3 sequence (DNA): TGTGCCAGCAGCCCAAAGAGGGGGTCCTACGAGCAGTACTTC. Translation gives CASSPKRGSYEQYF.

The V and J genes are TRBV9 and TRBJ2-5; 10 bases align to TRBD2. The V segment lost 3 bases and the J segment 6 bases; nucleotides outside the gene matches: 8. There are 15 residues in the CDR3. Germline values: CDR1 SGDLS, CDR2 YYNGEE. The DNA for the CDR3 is TGTGCCAGCAGCGAGGGACTAGCGCATAAAAAGACCCAGTACTTC. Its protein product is CASSEGLAHKKTQYF.

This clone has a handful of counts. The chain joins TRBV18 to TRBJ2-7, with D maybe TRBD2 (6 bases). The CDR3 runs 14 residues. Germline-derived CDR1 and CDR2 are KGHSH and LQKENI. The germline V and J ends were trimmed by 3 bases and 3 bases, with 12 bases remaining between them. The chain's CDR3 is CASSPPAGGYEQYF. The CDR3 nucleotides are TGTGCCAGCTCACCCCCAGCGGGCGGCTACGAGCAGTACTTC.

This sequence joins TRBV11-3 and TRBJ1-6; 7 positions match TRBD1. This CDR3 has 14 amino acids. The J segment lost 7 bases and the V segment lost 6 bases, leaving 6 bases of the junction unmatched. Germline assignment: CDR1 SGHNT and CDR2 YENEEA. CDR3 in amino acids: CASRSRGANSPLHF. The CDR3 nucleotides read TGTGCCAGCAGATCCAGGGGGGCCAATTCACCCCTCCACTTT.

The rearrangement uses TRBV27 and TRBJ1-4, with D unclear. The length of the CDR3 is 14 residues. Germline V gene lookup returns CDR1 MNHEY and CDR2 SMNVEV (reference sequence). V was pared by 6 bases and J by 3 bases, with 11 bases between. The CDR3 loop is CASSQASANEKLFF. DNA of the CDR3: TGTGCCAGCAGCCAGGCTTCGGCTAATGAAAAACTGTTTTTT.